These T cell receptor beta chains were read from a single sample in a study of cytomegalovirus exposure and HLA in healthy donors. Sequencing was performed with immunoSEQ multiplex PCR; in TCRdb, only in-frame clones are kept and a portion is missing. The repertoire shows roughly 120,000 clones; the top ten hold about 0.93%. Sequencing used PBMCs. The receptor set was obtained from a man aged 18 to 30 in good health and CMV-seronegative. Both conserved end residues are trimmed from each CDR3.

V gene	CDR3 length	J gene	CDR3 protein
TRBV7-8	12	TRBJ1-4	ASSLLRNGEKLF
TRBV6-5	14	TRBJ2-7	ASSYSGQGVGYEQY
TRBV27	12	TRBJ1-6	ASSYDGYNSPLH
TRBV9	15	TRBJ2-3	ASSPGTSGGAGDTQY
TRBV6-5	14	TRBJ2-2	ASGHWQGANTGELF
TRBV10-3	12	TRBJ2-1	AITGTSGNNEQF
TRBV30	13	TRBJ2-1	AWSVRASGSNEQF
TRBV27	14	TRBJ1-4	ASSLNTGRLNEKLF
TRBV4-1	17	TRBJ2-5	ASSLEKMGGTAWVETQY
TRBV23-1	13	TRBJ2-1	ASSHMWEMGNEQF
TRBV11-2	15	TRBJ1-6	ASSYGPGQVRNSPLH
TRBV6-5	12	TRBJ2-1	ASTLAGSYNEQF
TRBV28	15	TRBJ2-7	ASSPLSGEGRDYEQY
TRBV9	12	TRBJ1-2	ASSADETGSGYT
TRBV18	14	TRBJ1-4	ASSLTGTAANEKLF
TRBV15	12	TRBJ1-1	ATSKGQQNTEAF
TRBV6-5	12	TRBJ1-4	ASSRQGNNEKLF